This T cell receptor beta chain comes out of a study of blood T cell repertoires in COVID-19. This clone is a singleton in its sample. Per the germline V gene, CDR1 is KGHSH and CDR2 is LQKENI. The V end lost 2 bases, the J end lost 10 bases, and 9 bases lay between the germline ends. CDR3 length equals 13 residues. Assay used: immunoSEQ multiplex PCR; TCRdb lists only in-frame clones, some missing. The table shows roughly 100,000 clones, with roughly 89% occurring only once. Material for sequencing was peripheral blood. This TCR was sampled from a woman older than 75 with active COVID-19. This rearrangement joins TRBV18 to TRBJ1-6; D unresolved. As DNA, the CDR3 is TGTGCCAGCTCACCAGAAGGAGAATCACCCCTCCACTTT. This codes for CASSPEGESPLHF.